This T cell receptor (beta chain) was recorded in a study of blood T cell repertoires in COVID-19 (dated by TCRdb to the early 2020s). The study in broad terms: Collaborator samples came from the United States, Italy and Spain and covered acute and convalescent phases of COVID-19. The material from the prospective study consisted of cDNA or gDNA derived from T cells, B-cell-depleted T cells, or PBMCs. The dataset comprised deeply sampled blood TCRbeta repertoires from subjects exposed to, actively infected with, or recovered from COVID-19. A freely available public database, intended as a resource for researchers studying the immune response to SARS-CoV-2, is where the repertoires were released. The samples were drawn from the first 160 participants of the ongoing ImmuneRACE study and from 1,254 subjects provided by 6 global collaborators. The sample metadata nearly always contained a de-identified subject ID, COVID-19 status, age in years and sex. HLA class I and class II types, where available, came from metadata supplied by the sample provider rather than from assay-based typing. Broad study findings and their caveats: Clinical and demographic metadata were provided uncurated, with the amount varying by source and participant.

One collaborating source in Seattle enrolled patients while the patients were actively infected and followed the patients over time throughout the course of disease. Whole blood was collected in K2EDTA tubes by collaborating institutions according to the institutions' own protocols. For TCRbeta analysis, collaborator samples were shipped as frozen whole blood, as isolated PBMCs, or as DNA extracted from either sample type. About this clone itself: What antigen it recognizes has not been identified. Within one base of it there is no much larger clone, and no base qualities were kept.

CDR1 and CDR2 were assigned from the germline V gene as MNHEY and SVGAGI. The CDR3 covers 13 residues, taking in both the cysteine and the phenylalanine. Of all the DNA, just the CDR3 is kept, 39 bases in frame from base 1. V lost 6 bases and J lost 0 bases; the stretch between them is 9 bases long. TCRbeta CDR3 regions were amplified from genomic DNA by means of the immunoSEQ Assay, a bias-controlled multiplex PCR. The study's processing was this. The number of nucleated cells in each sample was estimated from the amplification of reference gene primers within the assay. To quantify the absolute abundance of each unique TCRbeta CDR3 rearrangement, sequence reads were collapsed and filtered. For each sample, productive Simpson clonality was calculated by taking the square root of Simpson's diversity index across productive rearrangements. The table comes from immuneACCESS by way of TCRdb, which keeps in-frame sequences with V and J called. Part of the clones is missing from these tables; in studies checked, under half for an unresolved V gene and the rest for unknown reasons. V, J and clone size reflect that table, while D and trimming were determined from the DNA. This sample is represented by roughly 230,000 clones; 90% of them were singletons. The biggest ten clones account for roughly 2% of the sample.

The TCR was taken from a woman aged 60-75 years with COVID-19, enrolled during active disease. The chain couples TRBV6-5 to TRBJ2-7; TRBD1 could be the D gene, as 6 bases match. Sample: peripheral blood. In nucleotide form, the sequence is TGTGCCAGCAGGCAGGGGAGCTCCTACGAGCAGTACTTC. It codes for CASRQGSSYEQYF.